The 28 T cell receptor beta chains reported below all come from one sample, sequenced in a study of blood T cell repertoires in COVID-19. Clones were sequenced by immunoSEQ multiplex PCR, and TCRdb holds only the in-frame ones, with some missing. The profile shows more than 95,000 clones, just over 90% of them singletons. The sequencing sample was made of peripheral blood. The receptor set was obtained from a human donor with active COVID-19. The donor label of this sample is uncertain.

This sequence joins TRBV7-9 and TRBJ1-2; 10 nucleotides line up with TRBD1. Per germline, CDR1 SEHNR and CDR2 FQNEAQ (reference sequence). The CDR3 has 17 residues. J gave up 4 bases and V 4 bases, and 12 bases lay outside the gene matches. The CDR3 DNA reads TGTGCCAGCAGCTCGCCTCGGGGGACAGGGGACACCTATGGCTACACCTTC. Translating gives CASSSPRGTGDTYGYTF.

The rearrangement links TRBV28 to TRBJ1-4, with D maybe TRBD1 (6 bases). The CDR3 has 15 amino acids. With 1 base removed from V and 8 bases from J, the gap between germline ends came to 14 bases. Germline V gene lookup returns CDR1 MDHEN and CDR2 SYDVKM. The CDR3 spells CASSLSLPQGEKLFF. DNA of the CDR3: TGTGCCAGCAGTTTATCCCTCCCCCAGGGGGAAAAACTGTTTTTT. Supplemented by reference TRBV28 and TRBJ1-4, the full variable domain reads DVKVTQSSRYLVKRTGEKVFLECVQDMDHENMFWYRQDPGLGLRLIYFSYDVKMKEKGDIPEGYSVSREKKERFSLILESASTNQTSMYLCASSLSLPQGEKLFFGSGTQLSVL.

V is TRBV7-2 and J is TRBJ2-3; 12 nucleotides align to TRBD2. J gave up 7 bases and V 5 bases, and 4 bases lay outside the gene matches. CDR1 is SGHTA and CDR2 is FQGNSA in the germline V gene. The CDR3 loop spans 14 amino acids. The CDR3: CASSPGLAGNTQYF. CDR3 DNA sequence: TGTGCCAGCAGCCCAGGACTAGCGGGGAATACGCAGTATTTT.

V usage is TRBV4-2 and J usage is TRBJ2-5, with a possible D match to TRBD2 (6 bases). Germline V gives CDR1 LGHNA, CDR2 YNFKEQ. V shed 4 bases and J shed 5 bases, with 20 bases lying between them. The CDR3 loop spans 16 amino acids. DNA for the CDR3: TGTGCCAGCAGCCCGGCCGGCAGGGAGGTTCGGGAGACCCAGTACTTC. Its protein product is CASSPAGREVRETQYF.

The chain is built from TRBV18 and TRBJ2-5; D call uncertain. There are 13 residues in the CDR3. The ends were cut back, 3 bases at V and 2 bases at J, with 7 bases in the middle. Germline V gene data show CDR1 as KGHSH and CDR2 as LQKENI. The CDR3 protein is CASSPQLQETQYF. As DNA, the CDR3 is TGTGCCAGCTCACCGCAGTTACAAGAGACCCAGTACTTC.

The sample holds one count of this clone. This rearrangement joins TRBV6-5 to TRBJ1-3; tentative D call: TRBD1 (6 bases). CDR1 and CDR2 (germline): MNHEY, SVGAGI. The ends were cut back, 6 bases at V and 0 bases at J, with 12 bases in the middle. The CDR3 is 15 residues long. CDR3 DNA sequence: TGTGCCAGCAGCTACGACAGGTACTCTGGAAACACCATATATTTT. Amino acids: CASSYDRYSGNTIYF.

J is TRBJ1-5 and V is TRBV19; D remains ambiguous. The V and J ends lost 2 bases and 0 bases respectively, with 8 bases between them. Germline CDR1 is LNHDA and CDR2 is SQIVND (reference sequence). The length of the CDR3 is 15 residues. The CDR3 DNA sequence: TGTGCCAGTAGTATATGGGGAGATAGCAATCAGCCCCAGCATTTT. Translation: CASSIWGDSNQPQHF.

The rearrangement links TRBV2 to TRBJ2-7; TRBD2 agrees at 13 bases. Germline values: CDR1 SNHLY, CDR2 FYNNEI. The V gene end was trimmed by 6 bases and the J gene end by 0 bases; junction bases not matched to a gene: 2. CDR3 size: 15 residues. CDR3 residues: CASRRLAGGSYEQYF. DNA of the CDR3: TGTGCCAGCAGACGACTAGCGGGGGGCTCCTACGAGCAGTACTTC.

The chain combines TRBV5-8 with TRBJ2-3, with 14 bases lining up with TRBD2. Unmatched junction bases numbered 2, after V lost 3 bases and J lost 5 bases. This CDR3 contains 15 residues. Germline V lookup: CDR1 SGHTS, CDR2 YDEGEE. The CDR3 DNA reads TGTGCCAGCAGCTATGGGACTAGCGGGGGAGATACGCAGTATTTT. Residues: CASSYGTSGGDTQYF.

This clone was seen once. The chain joins TRBV3-1 (or the pseudogene TRBV3-2) to TRBJ1-1; 7 nucleotides agree with TRBD1. After removal of 5 bases from V and 5 bases from J, the junction contained 8 bases not matched to a gene. CDR3 length: 14 amino acids. Germline CDR1 and CDR2: LGHDT and YNNKEL (reference sequence). The CDR3 coding sequence is TGTGCCAGCAGCTCAGAACCCAGGGGGACTGAAGCTTTCTTT. Its protein product is CASSSEPRGTEAFF.

This chain joins TRBV28 and TRBJ2-7; TRBD1 agrees at 9 bases. In germline, CDR1 is MDHEN, CDR2 SYDVKM. V lost 6 bases to trimming and J lost 0 bases; unmatched junction nucleotides: 6. The CDR3 is 15 residues long. As DNA, the CDR3 is TGTGCCAGCAGCCCGGACAGGGGCTACTCCTACGAGCAGTACTTC. It translates to CASSPDRGYSYEQYF.

The V and J genes are TRBV2 and TRBJ1-3; no clear D. There are 14 residues in the CDR3. V lost 4 bases, J lost 4 bases, and 11 bases lay in between. CDR1 SNHLY and CDR2 FYNNEI come from the germline V gene. In DNA, the CDR3 is TGTGCCAGCAGTGCTGGGCAGATAGGAAACACCATATATTTT. Amino acids: CASSAGQIGNTIYF.

The V call is TRBV12-3 or TRBV12-4, the J call TRBJ2-5, with 7 nucleotides matching TRBD2. CDR3 length: 13 residues. Trimming at V came to 3 bases and at J to 4 bases, leaving 2 bases not matched to a gene. The CDR3 coding sequence is TGTGCCAGCAGTTTCGGACTAGGAGAGACCCAGTACTTC. Protein sequence: CASSFGLGETQYF.

The rearrangement links TRBV14 to TRBJ2-1; possibly TRBD2 for D (7 bases). This CDR3 spans 15 amino acids. Germline V gene data show CDR1 as SGHDN and CDR2 as FVKESK. Between the trimmed V and J ends, which lost 4 bases and 2 bases, there was a span of 12 bases. CDR3 nucleotides: TGTGCCAGCAGCCCTAGGGAGGGGGCCTACAATGAGCAGTTCTTC. Translated, it gives CASSPREGAYNEQFF.

V gene TRBV2 combines with J gene TRBJ1-1; TRBD1 might be the D (5 bases). Germline-derived CDR1 and CDR2 are SNHLY and FYNNEI. Trimming took 6 bases from V and 0 from J, leaving 8 bases between them. CDR3 length equals 13 residues. CDR3 in DNA: TGTGCCAGCAGGGTGACAGTGAACACTGAAGCTTTCTTT. Translation: CASRVTVNTEAFF.

The gene calls are TRBV27 and TRBJ2-6; 10 positions match TRBD1. J lost 3 bases, V lost 8 bases, and 1 base had no gene match. The CDR3 spans 14 residues. The germline V gene encodes CDR1 MNHEY and CDR2 SMNVEV (reference sequence). This CDR3 is CASGDRGGANVLTF. The CDR3 DNA follows: TGTGCCAGCGGGGACAGGGGTGGGGCCAACGTCCTGACTTTC.

The V call is TRBV6-5, the J call TRBJ2-1, with 11 bases lining up with TRBD2. Germline V gene sequence: CDR1 MNHEY, CDR2 SVGAGI. Germline trimming cut 7 bases from V and 6 bases from J; bases unmatched to any gene: 5. The length of the CDR3 is 14 residues. The CDR3 loop reads CASNLAGGLNEQFF. In DNA form, the CDR3 reads TGTGCCAGCAACTTAGCGGGGGGGCTCAATGAGCAGTTCTTC.

This chain connects TRBV6-5 to TRBJ1-3; D ambiguous. With 5 bases removed from V and 0 bases from J, the gap between germline ends came to 8 bases. The CDR3 extends over 14 amino acids. CDR1 is MNHEY, CDR2 SVGAGI, per germline. CDR3: CASSRGTSGNTIYF. The DNA for the CDR3 is TGTGCCAGCAGTAGAGGAACCTCTGGAAACACCATATATTTT.

The V and J genes are TRBV28 and TRBJ2-4, with TRBD2 identical over 9 bases. Per germline, CDR1 MDHEN and CDR2 SYDVKM. The CDR3 sequence is 16 residues long. V shed 6 bases and J 5 bases; nucleotides not matched to a gene: 11. CDR3 coding DNA: TGTGCCAGCAGCCCCGGCCTAGCGGGGCTCCAAAACATTCAGTACTTC. Translated: CASSPGLAGLQNIQYF.

This rearrangement joins TRBV5-1 to TRBJ2-7; the D gene is possibly TRBD2 (6 bases). The CDR3 is made up of 11 amino acids. V lost 2 bases and J 6 bases, leaving 6 bases between the germline ends. CDR1 and CDR2 (germline): SGHRS, YFSETQ. Here the CDR3 DNA reads TGCGCCAGCAGCTTCGGGGGCGAGCAGTACTTC. Its translation: CASSFGGEQYF.

J is TRBJ2-2 and V is TRBV6-6; maybe TRBD1 (5 bases). In germline, CDR1 is MNHNY, CDR2 SVGAGI (reference sequence). The CDR3 spans 15 residues. Trimming removed 2 bases at V and 5 bases at J, with 12 bases between. CDR3 in DNA: TGTGCCAGCAGTTACAGGGCAGGGAAAACCGGGGAGCTGTTTTTT. Residues: CASSYRAGKTGELFF.

This clone came up once. This chain links TRBV7-2 with TRBJ1-5, with D maybe TRBD1 (6 bases). Trimming took off 2 bases at V and 7 bases at J, with 12 bases between the two ends. This CDR3 comprises 14 residues. Germline loops: CDR1 SGHTA, CDR2 FQGNSA. The CDR3 loop reads CASSLYPGDQPQHF. The CDR3 nucleotides are TGTGCCAGCAGCTTATACCCAGGGGACCAGCCCCAGCATTTT. The complete variable domain, with remaining parts taken from reference TRBV7-2 and TRBJ1-5, reads GAGVSQSPSNKVTEKGKDVELRCDPISGHTALYWYRQSLGQGLEFLIYFQGNSAPDKSGLPSDRFSAERTGGSVSTLTIQRTQQEDSAVYLCASSLYPGDQPQHFGDGTRLSIL.

This sequence joins TRBV27 and TRBJ1-5; D is undetermined. The CDR3 has 13 residues. CDR1 MNHEY and CDR2 SMNVEV come from the germline V gene (reference sequence). V lost 5 bases, J lost 2 bases, and 7 bases lay in between. The CDR3 spells CASSPSGNQPQHF. The CDR3 region has the DNA TGTGCCAGCAGTCCCTCGGGCAATCAGCCCCAGCATTTT.

The chain carries TRBV6-5 and TRBJ2-5; D is undetermined. Trimming took off 2 bases at V and 4 bases at J, with 17 bases between the two ends. This CDR3 has 16 amino acids. CDR1 and CDR2 from the germline V gene are MNHEY and SVGAGI. In nucleotides, the CDR3 is TGTGCCAGCAGTTACCGAGCCTCCCCCCCTATAGAGACCCAGTACTTC. This sequence encodes CASSYRASPPIETQYF.

Written as DNA, the CDR3 is TGTGCCAGCAAGGGGATAGCGGGGGGTTGGCAGTACTTC. This codes for CASKGIAGGWQYF. V and J are TRBV2 and TRBJ2-7; TRBD2 matches 10 bases. V trimming: 7 bases; J trimming: 9 bases; junction bases outside the gene matches: 9. The CDR3 is 13 residues long. Per the germline V gene, CDR1 is SNHLY and CDR2 is FYNNEI.

The chain carries TRBV2 and TRBJ2-5; TRBD2 matches 9 bases. After removal of 10 bases from V and 3 bases from J, the junction contained 9 bases not matched to a gene. Germline V lookup: CDR1 SNHLY, CDR2 FYNNEI. The CDR3 extends over 14 amino acids. The CDR3 DNA reads TGTGCCACCCAGTTAAGCGGGGGGAAAGAGACCCAGTACTTC. Amino acids: CATQLSGGKETQYF.

The chain combines TRBV5-3 with TRBJ1-1; perhaps TRBD1 as D (5 bases). TRBV5-3 is an open reading frame whose function is uncertain. The CDR3 consists of 15 residues. Trimming took off 0 bases at V and 4 bases at J, with 13 bases between the two ends. Written as DNA, the CDR3 is TGTGCCAGAAGCTTGGGCGGGGGAAAACGCACTGAAGCTTTCTTT. Its protein is CARSLGGGKRTEAFF.

This clone was seen once. This chain links TRBV7-2 with TRBJ1-3; 9 bases align to TRBD1. Germline CDR1 reads SGHTA; CDR2 reads FQGNSA. The CDR3 totals 16 residues. With 5 bases clipped from V and 0 bases from J, the junction kept 5 bases outside the gene matches. For the CDR3, the DNA is TGTGCCAGCAGCACGAGGACAGGGGCCTCTGGAAACACCATATATTTT. Translation: CASSTRTGASGNTIYF.